Each of the 21 T cell receptor beta chains below was sequenced from the same sample in a study of T cells after somatic rescue of genetic block. Data came from immunoSEQ multiplex PCR; TCRdb stores just in-frame clones and leaves some out. The sample includes around 70,000 clones, 85% to 95% of them seen just once. Source material: peripheral blood mononuclear cells (PBMCs). These receptors originate from a middle-aged man.

This clone was found once. This chain links TRBV5-5 with TRBJ2-1; 9 positions agree with TRBD1. The CDR3 length is 18 residues. CDR1 SGHKS and CDR2 YYEKEE come from the germline V gene (reference sequence). Losses at the gene ends were 3 bases for V and 4 bases for J; bases not matched to a gene: 14. Here the CDR3 DNA reads TGTGCCAGCAGCTGGGGAGCGCCCGGGACAGGGAGATACAATGAGCAGTTCTTC. Its translation is CASSWGAPGTGRYNEQFF.

The chain combines TRBV6-5 with TRBJ1-4; D ambiguous. The CDR3 has 12 amino acids. The germline gives CDR1 MNHEY, CDR2 SVGAGI. V gave up 5 bases and J gave up 8 bases, with 9 bases separating them. The CDR3 nucleotides read TGTGCCAGCAGTCCCGGAGGGGAAAAACTGTTTTTT. This codes for CASSPGGEKLFF.

The chain carries TRBV19 and TRBJ1-1, with TRBD1 identical over 7 bases. In germline, CDR1 is LNHDA, CDR2 SQIVND (reference sequence). CDR3 size: 13 residues. The ends lost 7 bases at V and 1 base at J; junction bases unmatched: 3. CDR3 DNA sequence: TGTGCCAGTATGGGACAGAAGAACACTGAAGCTTTCTTT. This gives the protein CASMGQKNTEAFF. Variable domain in full (rest from reference TRBV19 and TRBJ1-1): DGGITQSPKYLFRKEGQNVTLSCEQNLNHDAMYWYRQDPGQGLRLIYYSQIVNDFQKGDIAEGYSVSREKKESFPLTVTSAQKNPTAFYLCASMGQKNTEAFFGQGTRLTVV.

In DNA, the CDR3 is TGCGCCAGCAGTGAGAGGGGTGAGCAGTTCTTC. Its translation: CASSERGEQFF. This sequence joins TRBV5-1 and TRBJ2-1, with D possibly being TRBD1 or TRBD2 (5 bases each). The CDR3 loop spans 11 amino acids. CDR1 SGHRS and CDR2 YFSETQ come from the germline V gene. V lost 5 bases and J 9 bases, leaving 9 bases between the germline ends.

This sequence joins TRBV4-1 and TRBJ1-3; possibly TRBD1 for D (6 bases). In germline, CDR1 is MGHRA, CDR2 YSYEKL. The CDR3 consists of 15 residues. V was pared by 0 bases and J by 6 bases, with 12 bases between. Here the CDR3 reads CASSQERGRLNTIYF. DNA of the CDR3: TGCGCCAGCAGCCAAGAACGGGGGCGCTTAAACACCATATATTTT.

This rearrangement joins TRBV10-3 to TRBJ2-2; TRBD2 matches at 8 bases. CDR1 is ENHRY and CDR2 is SYGVKD in the germline V gene. The CDR3 length is 12 residues. The J segment lost 7 bases and the V segment lost 11 bases, leaving 6 bases of the junction unmatched. The CDR3 here is CAVSGDGGELFF. In DNA, the CDR3 is TGTGCCGTTAGCGGGGATGGCGGGGAGCTGTTTTTT.

This clone is a singleton in its sample. The chain employs TRBV27 and TRBJ2-6, with D possibly matching TRBD2 (5 bases). Germline lookup yields CDR1 MNHEY and CDR2 SMNVEV (reference sequence). The CDR3 spans 15 residues. V was pared by 3 bases and J by 2 bases, with 8 bases between. As DNA, the CDR3 is TGTGCCAGCAGTTTGACCGGGACTGGGGCCAACGTCCTGACTTTC. Protein product: CASSLTGTGANVLTF. The variable domain in full, with the rest retrieved from reference TRBV27 and TRBJ2-6, is EAQVTQNPRYLITVTGKKLTVTCSQNMNHEYMSWYRQDPGLGLRQIYYSMNVEVTDKGDVPEGYKVSRKEKRNFPLILESPSPNQTSLYFCASSLTGTGANVLTFGAGSRLTVL.

Worth noting for this clone: Other nucleotide sequences from this sample produce the same CDR3. This sequence joins TRBV11-2 and TRBJ2-1, with 8 nucleotides matching TRBD1. Germline CDR1 reads SGHAT; CDR2 reads FQNNGV. The V and J ends lost 4 bases and 4 bases, in that order; junction bases with no gene match: 3. The CDR3 extends over 14 amino acids. Written as DNA, the CDR3 is TGTGCCAGCAGCTCAGGGGGCCCTTACAATGAGCAGTTCTTC. The encoded protein is CASSSGGPYNEQFF.

The chain is built from TRBV28 and TRBJ1-1; D is undetermined. Germline values: CDR1 MDHEN, CDR2 SYDVKM. The V end was cut by 7 bases, the J end by 0 bases, with 9 bases between. The CDR3 is 13 amino acids. Here the CDR3 DNA reads TGTGCCAGCAATCGGGCTATGAACACTGAAGCTTTCTTT. Its translation: CASNRAMNTEAFF.

The rearrangement joins TRBV4-3 to TRBJ2-7; 9 bases map to TRBD1. V trimming: 3 bases; J trimming: 1 base; junction bases outside the gene matches: 4. CDR1 is LGHNA, CDR2 YSLEER, per germline. The CDR3 totals 15 residues. The CDR3 reads CASSQFGQGSYEQYF. The CDR3 DNA follows: TGCGCCAGCAGCCAGTTCGGACAGGGGTCCTACGAGCAGTACTTC.

This chain links TRBV6-6 with TRBJ1-2; 9 bases align to TRBD1. Germline CDR1 and CDR2: MNHNY and SVGAGI (reference sequence). V was pared by 6 bases and J by 6 bases, with 8 bases of the junction left unmatched. This CDR3 has 14 residues. The CDR3 DNA reads TGTGCCAGCAGGAGGGACAGGGATATTAATGGCTACACCTTC. Translating gives CASRRDRDINGYTF.

This rearrangement joins TRBV5-4 to TRBJ2-5; 9 positions agree with TRBD1. The CDR3 spans 15 residues. Germline CDR1 and CDR2: SGHNT and YYREEE (reference sequence). After removal of 4 bases from V and 7 bases from J, the junction contained 11 bases not matched to a gene. The CDR3 DNA is TGTGCCAGCAGCCTGCGGGACAGGGCCTCTTTGACCCAGTACTTC. Protein: CASSLRDRASLTQYF. The variable domain in full, completed from reference TRBV5-4 and TRBJ2-5, reads ETGVTQSPTHLIKTRGQQVTLRCSSQSGHNTVSWYQQALGQGPQFIFQYYREEENGRGNFPPRFSGLQFPNYSSELNVNALELDDSALYLCASSLRDRASLTQYFGPGTRLLVL.

V gene TRBV5-6 combines with J gene TRBJ1-5; D possibly corresponds to TRBD1 (6 bases). Looked up from germline, CDR1 is SGHDT and CDR2 is YYEEEE. V gave up 0 bases and J gave up 1 base, with 11 bases separating them. The CDR3 consists of 16 residues. CDR3 DNA: TGTGCCAGCAGCTTGGGGCAGGGGCTGAGCAATCAGCCCCAGCATTTT. Its translation is CASSLGQGLSNQPQHF.

The chain is built from TRBV18 and TRBJ2-7; TRBD2 agrees at 10 bases. Germline V gives CDR1 KGHSH, CDR2 LQKENI. Trimming removed 0 bases from V and 5 bases from J; junction bases left unmatched: 10. CDR3 length: 17 residues. The CDR3 DNA is TGTGCCAGCTCACCACCTCTCCTAGCGGGGGTCAGCAACGAGCAGTACTTC. Translated, it gives CASSPPLLAGVSNEQYF.

This clone showed up just a few times. The chain carries TRBV2 and TRBJ1-5; possibly TRBD1 for D (5 bases). The V end was cut by 0 bases, the J end by 5 bases, with 11 bases between. Germline V gene lookup returns CDR1 SNHLY and CDR2 FYNNEI. The CDR3 contains 15 residues. This CDR3 is CASSEAQGSYQPQHF. In DNA, the CDR3 is TGTGCCAGCAGTGAAGCGCAGGGATCATATCAGCCCCAGCATTTT.

This clone came up once. The rearrangement links TRBV30 to TRBJ2-4, with D tentatively TRBD2 (6 bases). Trimming cost V 1 base and J 6 bases, with 10 bases left between them. The germline V gene encodes CDR1 GTSNPN and CDR2 SVGIG (reference sequence). The CDR3 loop spans 13 amino acids. CDR3 protein: CAWSGGIRNIQYF. CDR3 nucleotides: TGTGCCTGGAGTGGCGGGATCCGAAACATTCAGTACTTC.

This rearrangement joins TRBV7-9 to TRBJ1-4, with D tentatively TRBD1 (5 bases). V was shortened by 5 bases and J by 7 bases, with 17 bases between the two germline ends. The CDR3 is made up of 15 amino acids. CDR1 and CDR2 from the germline V gene are SEHNR and FQNEAQ (reference sequence). CDR3 sequence: CASSPPGTYLEKLFF. The DNA for the CDR3 is TGTGCCAGCAGCCCACCGGGGACCTACCTTGAAAAACTGTTTTTT.

This chain links TRBV30 with TRBJ1-2; D is unclear. The CDR3 extends over 13 amino acids. V was trimmed by 4 bases and J by 8 bases, leaving 17 bases between them. Germline V gives CDR1 GTSNPN, CDR2 SVGIG (reference sequence). CDR3 DNA: TGTGCCTGGACCCATGACCCACTTGTCGGCTACACCTTC. Its protein product is CAWTHDPLVGYTF.

V gene TRBV7-2 combines with J gene TRBJ2-7, with D possibly TRBD2 on 5 matching bases. Germline CDR1 and CDR2: SGHTA and FQGNSA. Trimming shortened V by 6 bases and J by 2 bases, and 8 bases separated the two germline ends. The length of the CDR3 is 12 residues. CDR3 DNA sequence: TGTGCCAGCAGTCTAGCCCCCTACGAGCAGTACTTC. Translation: CASSLAPYEQYF.

The chain couples TRBV5-8 to TRBJ2-1, with TRBD1 matching 7 bases. CDR1 and CDR2 from the germline V gene are SGHTS and YDEGEE. CDR3 length equals 14 residues. J gave up 9 bases and V 0 bases, and 6 bases lay outside the gene matches. The CDR3 is CASSLDRGRGEQFF. CDR3 bases: TGTGCCAGCAGCTTGGACAGGGGCCGGGGTGAGCAGTTCTTC.

The chain carries TRBV19 and TRBJ2-1, with 12 bases fitting TRBD2. This CDR3 region has 14 residues. With V trimmed by 5 bases and J by 7 bases, 3 bases remained unmatched. Germline values: CDR1 LNHDA, CDR2 SQIVND (reference sequence). CDR3 in DNA: TGTGCCAGTAGTCAGACTAGCGGGGGAAATGAGCAGTTCTTC. This sequence encodes CASSQTSGGNEQFF.